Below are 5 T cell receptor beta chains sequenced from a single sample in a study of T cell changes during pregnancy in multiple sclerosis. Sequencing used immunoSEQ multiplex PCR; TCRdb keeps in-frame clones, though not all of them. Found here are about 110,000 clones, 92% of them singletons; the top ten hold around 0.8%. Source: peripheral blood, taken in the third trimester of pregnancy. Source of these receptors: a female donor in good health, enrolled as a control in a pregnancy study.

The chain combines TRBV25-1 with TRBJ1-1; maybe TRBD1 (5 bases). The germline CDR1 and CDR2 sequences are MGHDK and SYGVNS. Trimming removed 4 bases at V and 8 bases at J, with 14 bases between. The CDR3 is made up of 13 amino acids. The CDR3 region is CASSAVGAGEAFF. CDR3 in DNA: TGTGCCAGCAGTGCTGTAGGGGCAGGAGAAGCTTTCTTT.

The CDR3, as DNA: TGTGCCAGCAGTCCACAGACAGGGACCGGGGAGCTGTTTTTT. It specifies CASSPQTGTGELFF. The V call is TRBV28, the J call TRBJ2-2; 7 bases map to TRBD1. From germline, CDR1 is MDHEN and CDR2 SYDVKM. The CDR3 loop spans 14 amino acids. V trimming: 5 bases; J trimming: 5 bases; junction bases outside the gene matches: 5.

CDR3 DNA: TGTGCCAGCAGCCCCGCCGGGACAGCTGGAAACACCATATATTTT. Protein: CASSPAGTAGNTIYF. This sequence joins TRBV5-6 and TRBJ1-3; 7 bases align to TRBD1. This CDR3 is built from 15 residues. The germline gives CDR1 SGHDT, CDR2 YYEEEE. The J segment lost 2 bases and the V segment lost 4 bases, leaving 6 bases of the junction unmatched.

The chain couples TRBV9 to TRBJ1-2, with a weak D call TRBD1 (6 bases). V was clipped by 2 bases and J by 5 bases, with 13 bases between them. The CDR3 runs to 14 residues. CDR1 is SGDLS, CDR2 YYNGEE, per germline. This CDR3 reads CASSVGGGRYGYTF. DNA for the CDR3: TGTGCCAGCAGCGTGGGAGGGGGGAGGTATGGCTACACCTTC.

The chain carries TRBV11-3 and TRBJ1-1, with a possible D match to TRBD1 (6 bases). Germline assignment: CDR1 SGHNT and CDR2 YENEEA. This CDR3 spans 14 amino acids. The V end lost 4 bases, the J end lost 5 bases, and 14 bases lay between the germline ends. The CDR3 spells CASSSTGGLTEAFF. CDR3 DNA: TGTGCCAGCAGCTCAACCGGGGGGCTAACTGAAGCTTTCTTT. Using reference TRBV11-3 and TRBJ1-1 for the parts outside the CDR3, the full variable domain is EAGVVQSPRYKIIEKKQPVAFWCNPISGHNTLYWYLQNLGQGPELLIRYENEEAVDDSQLPKDRFSAERLKGVDSTLKIQPAELGDSAVYLCASSSTGGLTEAFFGQGTRLTVV.